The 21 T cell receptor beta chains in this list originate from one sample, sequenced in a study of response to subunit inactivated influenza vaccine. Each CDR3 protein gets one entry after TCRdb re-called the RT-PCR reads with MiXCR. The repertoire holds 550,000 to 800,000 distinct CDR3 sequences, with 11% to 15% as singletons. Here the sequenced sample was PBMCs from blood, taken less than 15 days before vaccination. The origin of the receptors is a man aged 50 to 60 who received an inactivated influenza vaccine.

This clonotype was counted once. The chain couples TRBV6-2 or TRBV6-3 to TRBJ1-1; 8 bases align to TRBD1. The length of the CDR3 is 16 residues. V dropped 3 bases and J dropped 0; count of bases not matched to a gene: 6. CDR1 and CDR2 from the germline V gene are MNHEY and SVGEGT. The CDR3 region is CASSYGRGPLNTEAFF. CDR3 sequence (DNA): TGTGCCAGCAGTTATGGCAGGGGGCCTTTGAACACTGAAGCTTTCTTT.

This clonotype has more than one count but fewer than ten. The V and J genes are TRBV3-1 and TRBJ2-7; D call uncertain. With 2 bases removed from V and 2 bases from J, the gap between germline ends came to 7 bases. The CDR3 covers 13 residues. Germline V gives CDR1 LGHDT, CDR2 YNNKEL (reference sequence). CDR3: CASSQTTPYEQYF. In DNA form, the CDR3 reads TGTGCCAGCAGCCAAACTACCCCCTACGAGCAGTACTTC.

CDR3 in DNA: TGCGCCAGTAAAAAGACAGGGGTCTCCTACGAGCAGTACTTC. Amino acid sequence: CASKKTGVSYEQYF. This sequence joins TRBV4-1 and TRBJ2-7; 8 bases map to TRBD1. Germline values: CDR1 MGHRA, CDR2 YSYEKL. CDR3 length: 14 amino acids. V was pared by 9 bases and J by 0 bases, with 7 bases of the junction left unmatched.

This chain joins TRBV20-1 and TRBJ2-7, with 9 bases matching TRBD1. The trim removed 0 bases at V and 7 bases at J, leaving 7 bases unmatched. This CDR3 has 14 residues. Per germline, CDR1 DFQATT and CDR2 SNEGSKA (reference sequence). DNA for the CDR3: TGCAGTGCTAGAGACGGGGACAGGGCGGGGGAGCAGTACTTC. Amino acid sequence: CSARDGDRAGEQYF.

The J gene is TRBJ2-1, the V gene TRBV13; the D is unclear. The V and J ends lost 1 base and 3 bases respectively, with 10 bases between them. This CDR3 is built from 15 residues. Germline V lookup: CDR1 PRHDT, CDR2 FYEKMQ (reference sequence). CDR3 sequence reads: CASSLERTFYNEQFF. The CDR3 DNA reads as TGTGCCAGCAGCTTAGAACGGACGTTCTACAATGAGCAGTTCTTC.

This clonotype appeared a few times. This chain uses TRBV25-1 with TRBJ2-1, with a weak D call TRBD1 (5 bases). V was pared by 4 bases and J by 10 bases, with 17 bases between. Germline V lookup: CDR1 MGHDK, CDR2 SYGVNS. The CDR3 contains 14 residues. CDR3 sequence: CASSAQGRRREQFF. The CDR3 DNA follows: TGTGCCAGCAGTGCCCAGGGAAGAAGGCGGGAGCAGTTCTTC. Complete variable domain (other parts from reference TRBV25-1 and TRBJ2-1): EADIYQTPRYLVIGTGKKITLECSQTMGHDKMYWYQQDPGMELHLIHYSYGVNSTEKGDLSSESTVSRIRTEHFPLTLESARPSHTSQYLCASSAQGRRREQFFGPGTRLTVL.

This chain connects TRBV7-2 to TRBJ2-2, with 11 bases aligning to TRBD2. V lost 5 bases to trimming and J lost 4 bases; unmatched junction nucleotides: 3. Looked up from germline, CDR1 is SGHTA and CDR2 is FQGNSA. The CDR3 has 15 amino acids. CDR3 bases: TGTGCCAGCAGCAAGACTAGCGGGGTCACCGGGGAGCTGTTTTTT. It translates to CASSKTSGVTGELFF.

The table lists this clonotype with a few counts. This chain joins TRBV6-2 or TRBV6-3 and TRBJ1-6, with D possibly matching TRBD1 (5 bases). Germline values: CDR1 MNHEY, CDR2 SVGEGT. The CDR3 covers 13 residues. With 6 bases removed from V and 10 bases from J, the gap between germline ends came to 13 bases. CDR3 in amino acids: CASSPGAKSPLHF. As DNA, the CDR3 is TGTGCCAGCAGCCCCGGGGCCAAGTCACCCCTCCACTTT.

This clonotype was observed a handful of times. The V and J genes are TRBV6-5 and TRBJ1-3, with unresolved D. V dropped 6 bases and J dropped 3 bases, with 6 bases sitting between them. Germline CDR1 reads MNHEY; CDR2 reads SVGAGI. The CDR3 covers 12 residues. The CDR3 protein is CASRASGNTIYF. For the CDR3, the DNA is TGTGCCAGCAGGGCTAGTGGAAACACCATATATTTT.

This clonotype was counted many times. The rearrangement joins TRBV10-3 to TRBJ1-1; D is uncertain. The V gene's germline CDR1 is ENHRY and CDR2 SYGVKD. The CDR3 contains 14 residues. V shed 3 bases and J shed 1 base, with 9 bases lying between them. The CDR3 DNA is TGTGCCATCAGTGACGAGCGGGCGAACACTGAAGCTTTCTTT. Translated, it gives CAISDERANTEAFF.

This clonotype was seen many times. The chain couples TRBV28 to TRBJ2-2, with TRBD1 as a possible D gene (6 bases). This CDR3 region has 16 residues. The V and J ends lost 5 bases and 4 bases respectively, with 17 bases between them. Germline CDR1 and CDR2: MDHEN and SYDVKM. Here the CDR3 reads CASSLGQSFGTGELFF. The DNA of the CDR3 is TGTGCCAGCAGTCTGGGACAATCCTTCGGCACCGGGGAGCTGTTTTTT.

The DNA for the CDR3 is TGTGCCACCAGTGACCACGGACTAGCGGGACGGGCTAGCACAGATACGCAGTATTTT. Residues: CATSDHGLAGRASTDTQYF. The gene calls are TRBV24-1 and TRBJ2-3, with 12 bases lining up with TRBD2. CDR3 length equals 19 residues. The J segment lost 0 bases and the V segment lost 4 bases, leaving 10 bases of the junction unmatched. Germline CDR1 KGHDR, CDR2 SFDVKD.

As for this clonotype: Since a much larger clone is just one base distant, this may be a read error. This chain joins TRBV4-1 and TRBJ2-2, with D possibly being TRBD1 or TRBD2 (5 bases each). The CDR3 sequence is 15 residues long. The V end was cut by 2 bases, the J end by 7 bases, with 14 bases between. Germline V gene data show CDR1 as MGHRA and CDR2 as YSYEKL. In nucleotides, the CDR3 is TGCGCCAGCAGCCAATGGAGTCCGGGGCTCGGGGAGCTGTTTTTT. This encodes CASSQWSPGLGELFF.

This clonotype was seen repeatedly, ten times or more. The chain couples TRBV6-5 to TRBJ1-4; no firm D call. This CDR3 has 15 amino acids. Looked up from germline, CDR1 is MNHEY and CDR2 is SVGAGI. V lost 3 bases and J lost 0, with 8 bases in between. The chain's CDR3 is CASSYGPATNEKLFF. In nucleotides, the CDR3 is TGTGCCAGCAGTTATGGTCCCGCAACTAATGAAAAACTGTTTTTT.

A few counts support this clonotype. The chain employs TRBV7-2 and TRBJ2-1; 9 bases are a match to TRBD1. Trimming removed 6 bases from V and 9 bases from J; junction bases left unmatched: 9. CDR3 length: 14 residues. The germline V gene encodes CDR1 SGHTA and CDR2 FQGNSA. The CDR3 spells CASSPGQGMFEQFF. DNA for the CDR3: TGTGCCAGCAGTCCGGGACAGGGAATGTTTGAGCAGTTCTTC.

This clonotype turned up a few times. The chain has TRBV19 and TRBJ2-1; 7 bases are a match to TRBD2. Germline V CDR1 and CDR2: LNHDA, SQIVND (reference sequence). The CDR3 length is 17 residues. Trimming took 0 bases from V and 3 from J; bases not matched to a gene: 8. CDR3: CASSIDKASGIYNEQFF. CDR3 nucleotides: TGTGCCAGTAGTATAGATAAGGCTAGCGGAATCTACAATGAGCAGTTCTTC.

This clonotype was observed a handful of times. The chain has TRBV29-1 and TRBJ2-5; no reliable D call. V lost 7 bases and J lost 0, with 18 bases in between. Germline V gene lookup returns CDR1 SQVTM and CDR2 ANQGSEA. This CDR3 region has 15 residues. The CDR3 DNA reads TGCAGCGCAGGCGGTTTGTCAGCCTACCAAGAGACCCAGTACTTC. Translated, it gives CSAGGLSAYQETQYF.

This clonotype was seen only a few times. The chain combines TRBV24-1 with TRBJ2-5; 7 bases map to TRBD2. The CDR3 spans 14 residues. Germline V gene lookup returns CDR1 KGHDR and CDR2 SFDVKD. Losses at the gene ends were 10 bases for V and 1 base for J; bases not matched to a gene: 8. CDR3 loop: CATWGGGLQETQYF. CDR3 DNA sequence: TGTGCCACTTGGGGGGGAGGCCTCCAAGAGACCCAGTACTTC.

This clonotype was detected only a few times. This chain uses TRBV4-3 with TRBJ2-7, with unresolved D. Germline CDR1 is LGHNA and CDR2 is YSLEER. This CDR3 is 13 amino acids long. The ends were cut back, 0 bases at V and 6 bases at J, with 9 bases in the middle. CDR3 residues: CASSQDGGREQYF. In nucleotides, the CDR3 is TGCGCCAGCAGCCAAGATGGTGGTCGCGAGCAGTACTTC.

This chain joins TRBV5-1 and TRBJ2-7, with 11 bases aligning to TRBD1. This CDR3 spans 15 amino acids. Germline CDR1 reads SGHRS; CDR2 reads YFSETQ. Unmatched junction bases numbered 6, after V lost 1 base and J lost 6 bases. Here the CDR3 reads CASSLTGTGGSEQYF. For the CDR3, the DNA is TGCGCCAGCAGCTTGACAGGGACAGGGGGGAGCGAGCAGTACTTC.

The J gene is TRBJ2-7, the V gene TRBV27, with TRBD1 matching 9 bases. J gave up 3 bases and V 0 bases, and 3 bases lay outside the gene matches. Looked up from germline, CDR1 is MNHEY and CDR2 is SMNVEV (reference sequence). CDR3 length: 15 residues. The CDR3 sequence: CASSLSGTGIYEQYF. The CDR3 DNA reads TGTGCCAGCAGTTTATCCGGGACAGGGATCTACGAGCAGTACTTC.